These 11 T cell receptor beta chains came from one sample sequenced in a study of T cell clonotyping in hematopoietic cell transplantation. The table came from immunoSEQ multiplex PCR; TCRdb's copy has only in-frame clones and leaves some out. This sample has 10,000 to 15,000 clones, with 92% found just once. Sequences were derived from PBMCs, sampled 100 days after allogeneic stem cell transplant. The receptors originated from a female patient aged 50-60 years who had an allogeneic stem cell transplant from an unrelated donor, so the T cells may come from the graft donor. Some clones in this sample may be carry-over from other donors' samples.

The gene calls are TRBV4-2 and TRBJ2-3; 7 nucleotides agree with TRBD2. The CDR3 has 16 residues. Looked up from germline, CDR1 is LGHNA and CDR2 is YNFKEQ. V dropped 1 base and J dropped 6; count of bases not matched to a gene: 10. The CDR3 loop reads CASSQAGGSAVDTQYF. DNA of the CDR3: TGTGCCAGCAGCCAAGCCGGGGGGAGCGCCGTGGATACGCAGTATTTT.

V and J are TRBV27 and TRBJ2-2, with 12 bases matching TRBD2. The V gene's germline CDR1 is MNHEY and CDR2 SMNVEV (reference sequence). The junction had 13 bases not matched to a gene; V was cut back by 8 bases and J by 6 bases. This CDR3 is 17 amino acids long. CDR3 amino acids: CASGASGRAGRPGELFF. Written as DNA, the CDR3 is TGTGCCAGCGGGGCTAGCGGGAGGGCCGGGCGACCCGGGGAGCTGTTTTTT.

This clone is labeled large. The chain links TRBV29-1 to TRBJ2-2; D possibly corresponds to TRBD1 (7 bases). V lost 7 bases and J lost 4, with 28 bases in between. The CDR3 has 18 residues. CDR1 and CDR2 from the germline V gene are SQVTM and ANQGSEA. The DNA of the CDR3 is TGCAGCGCCTGGGGGGACAGTCCTGAGGGAGTACGCACCGGGGAGCTGTTTTTT. Protein sequence: CSAWGDSPEGVRTGELFF.

The rearrangement joins TRBV19 to TRBJ1-1; tentatively, D is TRBD1 (6 bases). The CDR3 sequence is 15 residues long. The V end lost 0 bases, the J end lost 8 bases, and 16 bases lay between the germline ends. CDR1 is LNHDA and CDR2 is SQIVND in the germline V gene (reference sequence). The CDR3 nucleotides are TGTGCCAGTAGTATAGATGGTCGGGGGCCAAAAGAAGCTTTCTTT. Translation: CASSIDGRGPKEAFF.

The chain carries TRBV2 and TRBJ2-7; tentatively, D is TRBD1 or TRBD2 (6 bases each). The CDR3 is made up of 13 amino acids. Trimming stripped 8 bases from V and 3 bases from J, with 14 bases between. Germline CDR1 SNHLY, CDR2 FYNNEI. CDR3 amino acids: CASGGQGSYEQYF. The CDR3 DNA reads TGTGCCAGCGGGGGGCAGGGCAGCTACGAGCAGTACTTC.

The CDR3 DNA is TGTGCCAGCAGCTTACCGACAGGGGCAAGATATGGCTACACCTTC. The encoded protein is CASSLPTGARYGYTF. The chain recombines TRBV7-9 with TRBJ1-2, with 8 bases that match TRBD1. V lost 2 bases and J lost 5; bases outside the gene matches: 7. In germline, CDR1 is SEHNR, CDR2 FQNEAQ (reference sequence). The CDR3 is 15 residues long.

The chain carries TRBV30 and TRBJ2-7; weak D call: TRBD1 (5 bases). From germline, CDR1 is GTSNPN and CDR2 SVGIG (reference sequence). The CDR3 covers 12 residues. V lost 0 bases and J 5 bases, leaving 8 bases between the germline ends. CDR3 bases: TGTGCCTGGAGTGTAACAGGCAACGAGCAGTACTTC. This sequence encodes CAWSVTGNEQYF.

V usage is TRBV28 and J usage is TRBJ2-3; TRBD2 matches at 13 bases. This CDR3 spans 15 amino acids. The V gene end was trimmed by 8 bases and the J gene end by 1 base; junction bases not matched to a gene: 3. Germline-derived CDR1 and CDR2 are MDHEN and SYDVKM. CDR3 nucleotides: TGTGCCAGCGATGGGACTAGCGGGGGCACAGATACGCAGTATTTT. It yields the protein CASDGTSGGTDTQYF.

The gene calls are TRBV6-5 and TRBJ1-2; D call uncertain. V gave up 0 bases and J gave up 5 bases, with 7 bases separating them. CDR1 is MNHEY, CDR2 SVGAGI, per germline. There are 13 residues in the CDR3. CDR3 loop: CASSYSFGYGYTF. In DNA form, the CDR3 reads TGTGCCAGCAGTTACTCGTTCGGGTATGGCTACACCTTC.

This clone showed up just a few times. The genes are TRBV6-4 and TRBJ1-1; TRBD1 matches 7 bases. The germline gives CDR1 MRHNA, CDR2 SNTAGT. Unmatched junction bases numbered 5, after V lost 6 bases and J lost 1 base. CDR3 length equals 14 residues. CDR3 in amino acids: CASRGQVSNTEAFF. The CDR3 DNA sequence: TGTGCCAGCAGAGGACAGGTTTCGAACACTGAAGCTTTCTTT.

V is TRBV7-9 and J is TRBJ1-5; 9 nucleotides match TRBD1. The CDR3 has 13 residues. The germline V gene encodes CDR1 SEHNR and CDR2 FQNEAQ (reference sequence). The V and J ends lost 8 bases and 5 bases, in that order; junction bases with no gene match: 4. CDR3 protein: CASARQGDQPQHF. CDR3 coding DNA: TGTGCCAGCGCCCGACAGGGGGATCAGCCCCAGCATTTT. Full variable domain (rest looked up from reference TRBV7-9 and TRBJ1-5): DTGVSQNPRHKITKRGQNVTFRCDPISEHNRLYWYRQTLGQGPEFLTYFQNEAQLEKSRLLSDRFSAERPKGSFSTLEIQRTEQGDSAMYLCASARQGDQPQHFGDGTRLSIL.